This T cell receptor (beta chain) was captured in a study of T cells in localized non-small cell lung cancer. Study observations and caveats: Uninvolved adjacent lung showed the highest T cell clonality, exceeding tumor. Heterogeneity within the tumor remains possible, as just one region underwent sequencing. Adjacent lung held a median roughly 54 of the top 100 tumor clones. A raised T cell density in blood coincided with lengthier overall survival.

Germline lookup yields CDR1 MDHEN and CDR2 SYDVKM. The CDR3 totals 12 residues. V lost 6 bases, J lost 8 bases, and 10 bases lay in between. Clones were sequenced by immunoSEQ multiplex PCR, and TCRdb holds only the in-frame ones, with some missing. The sample gives tens of thousands of clones, around 90% of which show up once; 20% to 25% is in the top ten. The table lists this clone with a count of one. What it recognizes is unknown. The chain is built from TRBV28 and TRBJ1-4; D gene unclear. The clonotype comes from a man aged 35 to 69 with stage I squamous cell lung carcinoma. The sequencing used peripheral blood, collected before any cancer treatment. The CDR3 spells CASRKDGEKLFF. DNA for the CDR3: TGTGCCAGCAGGAAAGATGGGGAAAAACTGTTTTTT.